Given below is one TCR beta chain in context. The data derive from a study of blood T cell repertoires in COVID-19. On the study more broadly: The United States, Italy and Spain were the sources of the acute and convalescent COVID-19 samples. PBMCs, B-cell-depleted T cells, or T cells were the source of the cDNA or gDNA that made up the material.

Using immunoSEQ multiplex PCR, the repertoire was profiled, and TCRdb retains in-frame clones only, with some absent. This sample has roughly 220,000 clones; more than 65% occur once, and the top ten carry more than 1.2%. The V gene lost 8 bases and the J gene lost 2 bases, with 9 bases spanning the gap. This CDR3 is 12 amino acids long. The specimen was peripheral blood. The chain carries TRBV12-3 or TRBV12-4 and TRBJ2-5; the D is unclear. This TCR came from a middle-aged woman who had recovered from COVID-19. The CDR3 loop is CASSEQQETQYF. The CDR3 DNA is TGTGCCAGCTCAGAACAGCAAGAGACCCAGTACTTC.